One sample yielded the 10 T cell receptor beta chains listed below, sequenced in a study of cytomegalovirus exposure and HLA in healthy donors. Clones were read by immunoSEQ multiplex PCR, and TCRdb kept only the in-frame ones, dropping some. There are over 200,000 clones in the sample; about 90% occur only once, and 2.9% lies in the top ten. The sequencing input was PBMCs. Receptor source: a woman aged 18-35 years in good health and CMV-seronegative.

The V and J genes are TRBV10-3 and TRBJ1-2; 8 bases fit TRBD1. The CDR3 consists of 14 residues. V gave up 3 bases and J gave up 10 bases; unmatched junction bases: 10. CDR1 ENHRY and CDR2 SYGVKD come from the germline V gene. CDR3 nucleotide sequence: TGTGCCATCAGTGATACGGACAGGGAGCCAATCTACACCTTC. Protein product: CAISDTDREPIYTF.

The chain recombines TRBV10-3 with TRBJ2-1, with 12 nucleotides matching TRBD2. The J segment lost 5 bases and the V segment lost 6 bases, leaving 5 bases of the junction unmatched. The CDR3 totals 15 residues. Germline V gene data show CDR1 as ENHRY and CDR2 as SYGVKD. CDR3 DNA: TGTGCCATCAGCACGGGGACTAGCGGGCACAATGAGCAGTTCTTC. Amino acids: CAISTGTSGHNEQFF.

V and J are TRBV5-6 and TRBJ1-2; maybe TRBD1 (5 bases). Germline CDR1 SGHDT, CDR2 YYEEEE. This CDR3 has 13 residues. Trimming pared 1 base from V and 5 bases from J, leaving 9 bases between. In DNA form, the CDR3 reads TGTGCCAGCAGCTTGCGACAGACGTATGGCTACACCTTC. Translated: CASSLRQTYGYTF.

V gene TRBV6-1 combines with J gene TRBJ2-3; 9 nucleotides line up with TRBD2. J was trimmed by 3 bases and V by 2 bases; bases with no gene match: 3. Germline assignment: CDR1 MNHNS and CDR2 SASEGT. This CDR3 contains 15 residues. The CDR3 DNA reads TGTGCCAGCAGTGAACTGGGACTAGCTACAGATACGCAGTATTTT. As protein: CASSELGLATDTQYF.

This chain connects TRBV10-2 to TRBJ2-7, with 9 bases lining up with TRBD2. The ends lost 7 bases at V and 4 bases at J; junction bases unmatched: 8. The germline CDR1 and CDR2 sequences are WSHSY and SAAADI. The CDR3 loop spans 14 amino acids. CDR3 nucleotide sequence: TGCGCCAGCACCATAGCGGGAGTGAGGTACGAGCAGTACTTC. The encoded protein is CASTIAGVRYEQYF.

As concerns this clone: The sample has other DNA sequences that encode this CDR3 too. CDR3 loop: CASSQQETQYF. CDR3 bases: TGCGCCAGCAGCCAACAAGAGACCCAGTACTTC. The V gene is TRBV5-1, the J gene TRBJ2-5, with unresolved D. CDR3 length: 11 residues. V was trimmed by 4 bases and J by 2 bases, leaving 3 bases between them. Germline V gene lookup returns CDR1 SGHRS and CDR2 YFSETQ.

This rearrangement joins TRBV21-1 to TRBJ2-1; the D segment call TRBD2 is taken from the table without a DNA check. TRBV21-1 has pseudogene status. The CDR3 extends over 15 amino acids. CDR3 sequence reads: CASRSSGDPRDEQFF. DNA for the CDR3: TGTGCCAGCAGATCTAGCGGTGACCCTCGGGATGAGCAGTTCTTC.

The chain joins TRBV2 to TRBJ2-3, with TRBD2 identical over 10 bases. This CDR3 spans 16 amino acids. Germline lookup yields CDR1 SNHLY and CDR2 FYNNEI. Unmatched junction bases numbered 10, after V lost 8 bases and J lost 2 bases. For the CDR3, the DNA is TGTGCCAGCGGGGGCTGGACTAGCGGACCCACAGATACGCAGTATTTT. Protein: CASGGWTSGPTDTQYF.

The rearrangement links TRBV27 to TRBJ2-7; 9 bases map to TRBD2. J gave up 3 bases and V 5 bases, and 11 bases lay outside the gene matches. CDR1 is MNHEY, CDR2 SMNVEV, per germline (reference sequence). CDR3 length equals 16 residues. CDR3 coding DNA: TGTGCCAGCAGTGTTATAGGGCGGGAGGGCCTCTACGAGCAGTACTTC. Translation: CASSVIGREGLYEQYF.

This rearrangement joins TRBV27 to TRBJ2-1; D is uncertain. Trimming removed 6 bases from V and 0 bases from J, with 6 bases in between. CDR3 length equals 13 residues. Germline V gene data show CDR1 as MNHEY and CDR2 as SMNVEV (reference sequence). The CDR3 DNA reads TGTGCCAGCAGCCCAATCTCCTACAATGAGCAGTTCTTC. This gives the protein CASSPISYNEQFF.